Listed here are 9 T cell receptor beta chains from one sample, sequenced in a study of immune characterization of retroperitoneal liposarcoma. Via MiXCR, TCRdb re-called the PCR reads, giving one row per CDR3 protein. The sample records about 11,000 distinct CDR3 sequences, 40% to 55% being singletons. Input material: tumor tissue. These receptors came from a female donor with retroperitoneal liposarcoma.

The chain recombines TRBV6-5 with TRBJ2-3; TRBD2 aligns across 14 bases. This CDR3 has 21 amino acids. Germline assignment: CDR1 MNHEY and CDR2 SVGAGI. V lost 6 bases, J lost 2 bases, and 19 bases stayed unmatched. CDR3 residues: CASSTVPTGTSGSWVTDTQYF. CDR3 coding DNA: TGTGCCAGCAGCACGGTACCAACAGGGACTAGCGGGAGTTGGGTCACAGATACGCAGTATTTT.

This chain joins TRBV6-1 and TRBJ2-5, with 12 positions matching TRBD2. The CDR3 extends over 16 amino acids. Germline CDR1 is MNHNS and CDR2 is SASEGT. Trimming at V came to 1 base and at J to 4 bases, leaving 4 bases not matched to a gene. The chain's CDR3 is CASSEVLAGGLETQYF. DNA of the CDR3: TGTGCCAGCAGTGAAGTTCTAGCGGGGGGGCTAGAGACCCAGTACTTC.

This clonotype ranks as medium-sized. V gene TRBV6-1 combines with J gene TRBJ2-5; 12 bases are a match to TRBD2. The DNA end favors TRBJ2-7, so the J call may be wrong. The CDR3 runs to 16 residues. Germline V gives CDR1 MNHNS, CDR2 SASEGT. CDR3 in DNA: TGTGCCAGCAGTGAAGGGTCTAGCGGGAGGGCTGGCGAGCAGTACTTC. Its protein product is CASSEGSSGRAGEQYF.

This sequence joins TRBV6-2 or TRBV6-3 and TRBJ1-2, with unresolved D. V was clipped by 5 bases and J by 3 bases, with 16 bases between them. The CDR3 covers 15 residues. Germline V gene sequence: CDR1 MNHEY, CDR2 SVGEGT. CDR3 region: CASSEVAGTYYGYTF. The CDR3 region has the DNA TGTGCCAGCAGTGAAGTGGCCGGTACTTACTATGGCTACACCTTC.

The V gene is TRBV6-1, the J gene TRBJ1-1, with TRBD1 as a possible D gene (5 bases). The CDR3 spans 14 residues. In germline, CDR1 is MNHNS, CDR2 SASEGT. The germline V and J ends were trimmed by 2 bases and 1 base, with 8 bases remaining between them. CDR3 protein: CASSEYGGNTEAFF. For the CDR3, the DNA is TGTGCCAGCAGTGAATACGGGGGGAACACTGAAGCTTTCTTT.

By its share, this clonotype is medium-sized. The V call is TRBV7-8, the J call TRBJ2-1; 10 positions agree with TRBD2. The DNA end is a closer match to TRBJ2-7, so the J assignment may be wrong. The CDR3 loop spans 17 amino acids. Germline CDR1 reads SGHVS; CDR2 reads FQNEAQ. CDR3 sequence reads: CASSLVGASGRGNEQYF. As DNA, the CDR3 is TGTGCCAGCAGCTTAGTCGGGGCTAGCGGGAGAGGGAATGAGCAGTACTTC.

This chain uses TRBV7-6 with TRBJ2-1, with 8 bases lining up with TRBD2. Germline assignment: CDR1 SGHVS and CDR2 FNYEAQ. With V trimmed by 4 bases and J by 5 bases, 4 bases remained unmatched. CDR3 length equals 14 residues. The CDR3 DNA follows: TGTGCCAGCAGCTGGGGCGGGAGGCACAATGAGCAGTTCTTC. Translation: CASSWGGRHNEQFF.

The chain joins TRBV6-1 to TRBJ2-2; 8 positions agree with TRBD1. V shed 6 bases and J 3 bases; nucleotides not matched to a gene: 0. CDR3 length: 13 amino acids. The germline V gene encodes CDR1 MNHNS and CDR2 SASEGT. The DNA of the CDR3 is TGTGCCAGCAGACAGGGGGACACCGGGGAGCTGTTTTTT. It translates to CASRQGDTGELFF.

This clonotype was counted only a few times. This may arise from a read error, as a much more abundant clone is one base away. The chain recombines TRBV6-1 with TRBJ2-1; the match to TRBD1 covers 9 bases. Germline V gene sequence: CDR1 MNHNS, CDR2 SASEGT. The CDR3 is 13 amino acids. After removal of 7 bases from V and 13 bases from J, the junction contained 11 bases not matched to a gene. CDR3 residues: CASNGQGLKTQFF. For the CDR3, the DNA is TGTGCCAGCAACGGACAGGGGCTGAAGACCCAGTTCTTC.